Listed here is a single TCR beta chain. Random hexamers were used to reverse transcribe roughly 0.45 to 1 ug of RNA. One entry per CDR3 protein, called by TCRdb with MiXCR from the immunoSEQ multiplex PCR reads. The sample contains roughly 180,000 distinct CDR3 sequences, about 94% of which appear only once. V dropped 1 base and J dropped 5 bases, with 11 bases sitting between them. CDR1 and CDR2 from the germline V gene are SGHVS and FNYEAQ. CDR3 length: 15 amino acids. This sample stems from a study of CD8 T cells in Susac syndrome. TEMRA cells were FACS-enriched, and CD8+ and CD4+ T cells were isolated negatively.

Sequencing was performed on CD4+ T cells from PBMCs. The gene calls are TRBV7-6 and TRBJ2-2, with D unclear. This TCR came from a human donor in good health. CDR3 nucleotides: TGTGCCAGCAGCTTAGGGCGTACGGAAACCGGGGAGCTGTTTTTT. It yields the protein CASSLGRTETGELFF.